This T cell receptor (beta chain) was sequenced during a study of metastatic and nonmetastatic thyroid tumors. The study, taken as a whole, reports: As reported, TCR beta diversity in blood and tumor was significantly higher in malignant thyroid tumors than in benign nodules.

Patients underwent thyroid surgery, and none had received any treatment before it. At least ten counts were recorded for this clone. The antigen is not known. TCRdb redid the clone calls on the PCR reads using MiXCR. The sample contains approximately 30,000 clones, 20% to 30% of which appear only once. Sample: blood. This receptor was taken from a female donor with papillary thyroid cancer or a benign thyroid nodule (not recorded which). Some clones in this sample may be carry-over from other donors' samples.

DNA of the CDR3: TGTGCCAGCAGCGTGACAGACTCTGGAAACACCATATATTTT. Translation: CASSVTDSGNTIYF. The gene calls are TRBV9 and TRBJ1-3; maybe TRBD1 (5 bases). Germline V CDR1 and CDR2: SGDLS, YYNGEE. The CDR3 sequence is 14 residues long. The ends were cut back, 2 bases at V and 0 bases at J, with 6 bases in the middle.